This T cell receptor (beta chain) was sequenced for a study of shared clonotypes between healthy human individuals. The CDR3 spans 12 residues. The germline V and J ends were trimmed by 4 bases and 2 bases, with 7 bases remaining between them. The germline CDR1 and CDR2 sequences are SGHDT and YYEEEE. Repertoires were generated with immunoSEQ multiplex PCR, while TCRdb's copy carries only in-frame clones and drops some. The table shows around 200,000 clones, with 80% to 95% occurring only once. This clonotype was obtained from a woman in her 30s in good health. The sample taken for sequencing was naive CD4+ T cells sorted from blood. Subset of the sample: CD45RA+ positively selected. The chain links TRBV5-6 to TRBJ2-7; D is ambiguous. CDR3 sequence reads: CASSAGTYEQYF. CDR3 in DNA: TGTGCCAGCAGCGCAGGTACCTACGAGCAGTACTTC.